This note documents a single TCR beta chain sequence. Its matching antigen is unknown. The record originates from a study of OX40 agonist ivuxolimab in advanced cancers. About the research overall: With ivuxolimab, an agonistic anti-OX40 (CD134) antibody, patients were treated.

Findings and limits, study-wide: The CD4+ and CD8+ T cells in the blood had expanded clonally by week 6 at 0.1 to 3.0 mg/kg.

Repertoires were generated with immunoSEQ multiplex PCR, while TCRdb's copy carries only in-frame clones and drops some. The table has 50,000 to 75,000 clones, 75% to 90% seen once. The V gene end was trimmed by 2 bases and the J gene end by 0 bases; junction bases not matched to a gene: 6. The CDR3 runs 16 residues. From germline, CDR1 is MNHEY and CDR2 SMNVEV (reference sequence). This TCR was sampled from an adult with an advanced solid tumor such as melanoma, head and neck, liver or kidney cancer. The chain has TRBV27 and TRBJ2-7, with 8 bases aligning to TRBD2. The sequencing here drew on CD4+ or CD8+ T cells sorted from blood, taken in a trial of the OX40 agonist ivuxolimab. CDR3 DNA sequence: TGTGCCAGCAGTTTAGATTCAGCGGGAGCCTCCTACGAGCAGTACTTC. This translates into CASSLDSAGASYEQYF.